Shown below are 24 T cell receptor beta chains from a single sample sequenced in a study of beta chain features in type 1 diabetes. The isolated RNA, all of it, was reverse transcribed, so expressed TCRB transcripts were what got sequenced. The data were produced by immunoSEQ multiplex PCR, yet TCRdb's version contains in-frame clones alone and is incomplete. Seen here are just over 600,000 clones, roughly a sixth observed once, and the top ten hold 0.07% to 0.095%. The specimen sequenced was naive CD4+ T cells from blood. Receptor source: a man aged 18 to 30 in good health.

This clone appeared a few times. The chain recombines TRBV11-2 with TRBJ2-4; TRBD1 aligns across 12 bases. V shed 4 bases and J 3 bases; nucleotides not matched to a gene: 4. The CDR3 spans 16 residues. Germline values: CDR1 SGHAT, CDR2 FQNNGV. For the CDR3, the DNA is TGTGCCAGCAGCTCTGGGACAGGGGGCGTCAAAAACATTCAGTACTTC. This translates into CASSSGTGGVKNIQYF.

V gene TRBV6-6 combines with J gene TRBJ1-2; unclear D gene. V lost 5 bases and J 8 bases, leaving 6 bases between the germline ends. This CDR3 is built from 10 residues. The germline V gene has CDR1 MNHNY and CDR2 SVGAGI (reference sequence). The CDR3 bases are TGTGCCAGCAGTGTCCCCGGCTACACCTTC. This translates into CASSVPGYTF.

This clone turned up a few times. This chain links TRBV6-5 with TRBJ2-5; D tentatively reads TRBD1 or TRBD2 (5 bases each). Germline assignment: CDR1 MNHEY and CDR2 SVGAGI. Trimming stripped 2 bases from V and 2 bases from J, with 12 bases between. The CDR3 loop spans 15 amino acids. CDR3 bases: TGTGCCAGCAGTTACGAGGGGCATCTACAAGAGACCCAGTACTTC. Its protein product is CASSYEGHLQETQYF.

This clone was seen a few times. The CDR3 bases are TGTGCCAGCAGCTCAACAGGGAGTCGGCCTCTCTCTGGAAACACCATATATTTT. This sequence encodes CASSSTGSRPLSGNTIYF. The genes are TRBV7-9 and TRBJ1-3, with D perhaps TRBD1 (6 bases). Trimming removed 4 bases from V and 0 bases from J, with 19 bases in between. CDR1 SEHNR and CDR2 FQNEAQ come from the germline V gene (reference sequence). This CDR3 has 18 residues.

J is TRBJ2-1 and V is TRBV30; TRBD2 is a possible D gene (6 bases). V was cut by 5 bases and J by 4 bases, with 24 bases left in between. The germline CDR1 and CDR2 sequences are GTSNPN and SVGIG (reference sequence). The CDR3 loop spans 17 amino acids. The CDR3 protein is CAWSTRRGTRMYNEQFF. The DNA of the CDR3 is TGTGCCTGGTCCACTCGCCGGGGGACCCGCATGTACAATGAGCAGTTCTTC. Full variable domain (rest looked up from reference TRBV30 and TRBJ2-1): SQTIHQWPATLVQPVGSPLSLECTVEGTSNPNLYWYRQAAGRGLQLLFYSVGIGQISSEVPQNLSASRPQDRQFILSSKKLLLSDSGFYLCAWSTRRGTRMYNEQFFGPGTRLTVL.

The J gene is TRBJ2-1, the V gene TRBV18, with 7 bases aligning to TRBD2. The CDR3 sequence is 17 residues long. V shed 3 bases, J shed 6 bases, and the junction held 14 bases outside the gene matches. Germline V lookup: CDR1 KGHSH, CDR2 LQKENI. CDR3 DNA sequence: TGTGCCAGCTCACCCTTCCTGGGAAGCGGGGCGATCAATGAGCAGTTCTTC. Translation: CASSPFLGSGAINEQFF.

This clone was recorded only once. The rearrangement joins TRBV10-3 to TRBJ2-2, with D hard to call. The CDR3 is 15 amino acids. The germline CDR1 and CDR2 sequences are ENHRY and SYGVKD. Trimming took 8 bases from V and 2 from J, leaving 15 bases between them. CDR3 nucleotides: TGTGCCATCGCGGTGGCAGGCGCTAACACCGGGGAGCTGTTTTTT. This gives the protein CAIAVAGANTGELFF.

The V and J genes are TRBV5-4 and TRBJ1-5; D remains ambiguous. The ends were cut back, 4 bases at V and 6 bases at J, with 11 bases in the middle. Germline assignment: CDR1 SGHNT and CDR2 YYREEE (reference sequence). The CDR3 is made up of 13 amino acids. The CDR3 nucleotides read TGTGCCAGCAGCCAATTTCGAGGTCAGCCCCAGCATTTT. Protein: CASSQFRGQPQHF.

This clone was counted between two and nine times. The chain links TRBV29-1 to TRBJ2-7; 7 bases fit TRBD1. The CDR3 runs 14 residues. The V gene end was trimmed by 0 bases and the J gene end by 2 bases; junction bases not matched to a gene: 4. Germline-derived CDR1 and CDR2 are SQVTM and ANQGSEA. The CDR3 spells CSVEDTGETYEQYF. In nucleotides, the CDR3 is TGCAGCGTTGAAGATACAGGGGAAACCTACGAGCAGTACTTC.

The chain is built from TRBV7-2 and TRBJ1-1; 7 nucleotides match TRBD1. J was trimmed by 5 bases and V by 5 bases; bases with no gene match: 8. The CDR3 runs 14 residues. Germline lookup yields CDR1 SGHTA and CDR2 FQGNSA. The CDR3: CASSPPGGRTEAFF. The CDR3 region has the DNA TGTGCCAGCAGCCCGCCAGGGGGGAGGACTGAAGCTTTCTTT.

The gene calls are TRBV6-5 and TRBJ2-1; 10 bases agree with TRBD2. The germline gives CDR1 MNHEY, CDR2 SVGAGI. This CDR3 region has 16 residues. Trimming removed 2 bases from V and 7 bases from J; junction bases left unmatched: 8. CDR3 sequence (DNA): TGTGCCAGCAGTTACCAGCAGCGGGGGGGCTGGAATGAGCAGTTCTTC. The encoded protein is CASSYQQRGGWNEQFF.

The CDR3 sequence is CASSVAAGTDNSPLHF. The DNA of the CDR3 is TGTGCCAGCAGCGTTGCGGCCGGGACAGATAATTCACCCCTCCACTTT. The rearrangement uses TRBV9 and TRBJ1-6; 7 positions match TRBD1. There are 16 residues in the CDR3. J lost 5 bases, V lost 2 bases, and 7 bases had no gene match. Germline CDR1 and CDR2: SGDLS and YYNGEE.

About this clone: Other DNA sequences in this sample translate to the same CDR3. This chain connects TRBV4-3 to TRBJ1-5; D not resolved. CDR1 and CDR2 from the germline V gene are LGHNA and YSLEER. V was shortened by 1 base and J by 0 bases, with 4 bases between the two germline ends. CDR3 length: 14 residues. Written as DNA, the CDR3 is TGCGCCAGCAGCCAAGGCAGTAGCAATCAGCCCCAGCATTTT. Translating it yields CASSQGSSNQPQHF.

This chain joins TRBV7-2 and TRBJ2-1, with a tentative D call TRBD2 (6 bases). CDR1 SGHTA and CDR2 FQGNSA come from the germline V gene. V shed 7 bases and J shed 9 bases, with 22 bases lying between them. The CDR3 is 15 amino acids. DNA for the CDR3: TGTGCCAGCACCGGCCCCCGGGAGTTTGATGCTGAGCAGTTCTTC. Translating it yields CASTGPREFDAEQFF.

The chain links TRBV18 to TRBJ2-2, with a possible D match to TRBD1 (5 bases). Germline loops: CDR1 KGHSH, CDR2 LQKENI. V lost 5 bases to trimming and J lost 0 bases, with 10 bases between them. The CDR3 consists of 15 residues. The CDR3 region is CASSGARANTGELFF. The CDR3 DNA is TGTGCCAGCTCAGGGGCCCGCGCGAACACCGGGGAGCTGTTTTTT.

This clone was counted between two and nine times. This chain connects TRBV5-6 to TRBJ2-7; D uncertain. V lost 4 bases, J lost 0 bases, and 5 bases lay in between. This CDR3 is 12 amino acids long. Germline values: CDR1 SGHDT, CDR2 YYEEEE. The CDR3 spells CASSQSSYEQYF. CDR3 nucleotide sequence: TGTGCCAGCAGCCAAAGCTCCTACGAGCAGTACTTC.

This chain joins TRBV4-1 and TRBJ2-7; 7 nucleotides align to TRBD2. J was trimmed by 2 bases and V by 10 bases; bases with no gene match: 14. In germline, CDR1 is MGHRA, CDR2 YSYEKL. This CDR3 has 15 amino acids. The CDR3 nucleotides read TGCGCCATTTCCCAACCCAGGCGGGAGACCTACGAGCAGTACTTC. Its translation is CAISQPRRETYEQYF.

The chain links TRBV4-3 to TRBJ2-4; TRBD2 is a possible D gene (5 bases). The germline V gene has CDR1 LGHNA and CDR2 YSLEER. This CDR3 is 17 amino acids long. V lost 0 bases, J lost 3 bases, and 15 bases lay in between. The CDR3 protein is CASSQDRGSALKNIQYF. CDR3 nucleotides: TGCGCCAGCAGCCAAGATCGTGGGAGCGCCCTCAAAAACATTCAGTACTTC.

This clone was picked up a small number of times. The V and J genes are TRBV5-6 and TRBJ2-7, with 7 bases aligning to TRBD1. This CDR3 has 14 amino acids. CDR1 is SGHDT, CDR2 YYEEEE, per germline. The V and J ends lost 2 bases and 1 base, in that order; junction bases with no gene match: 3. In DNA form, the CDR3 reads TGTGCCAGCAGCTTTCCGGGACAGTCCTACGAGCAGTACTTC. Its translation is CASSFPGQSYEQYF.

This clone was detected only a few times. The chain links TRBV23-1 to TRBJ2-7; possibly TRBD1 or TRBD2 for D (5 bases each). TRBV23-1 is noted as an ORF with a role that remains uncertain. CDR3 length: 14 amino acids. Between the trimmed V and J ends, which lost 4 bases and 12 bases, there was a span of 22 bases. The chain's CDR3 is CASSRGHYCRGPYF. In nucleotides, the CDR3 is TGCGCCAGCAGTCGCGGACACTATTGCCGCGGGCCGTACTTC.

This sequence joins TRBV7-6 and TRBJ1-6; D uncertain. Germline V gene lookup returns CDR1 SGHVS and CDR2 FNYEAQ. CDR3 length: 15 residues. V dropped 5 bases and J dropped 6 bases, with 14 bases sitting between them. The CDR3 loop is CASSPQAAANSPLHF. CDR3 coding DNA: TGTGCCAGCAGCCCCCAGGCCGCAGCTAATTCACCCCTCCACTTT.

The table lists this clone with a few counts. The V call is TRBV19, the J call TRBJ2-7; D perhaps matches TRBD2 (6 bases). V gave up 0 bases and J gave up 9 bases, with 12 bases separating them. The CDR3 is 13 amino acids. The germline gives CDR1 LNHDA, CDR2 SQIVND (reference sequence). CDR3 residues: CASSIETGTVQYF. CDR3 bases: TGTGCCAGTAGTATAGAAACCGGGACTGTGCAGTACTTC.

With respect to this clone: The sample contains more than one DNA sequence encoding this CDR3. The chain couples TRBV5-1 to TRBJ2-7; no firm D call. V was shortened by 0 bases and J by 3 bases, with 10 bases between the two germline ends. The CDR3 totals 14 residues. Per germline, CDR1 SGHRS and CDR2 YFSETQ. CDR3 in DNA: TGCGCCAGCAGCTTGGGGCAGTCTTTCTACGAGCAGTACTTC. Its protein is CASSLGQSFYEQYF.

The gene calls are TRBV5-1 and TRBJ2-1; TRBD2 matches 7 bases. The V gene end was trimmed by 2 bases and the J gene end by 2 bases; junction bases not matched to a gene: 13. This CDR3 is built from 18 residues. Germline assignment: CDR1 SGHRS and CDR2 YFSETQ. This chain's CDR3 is CASSFFGGSSATYNEQFF. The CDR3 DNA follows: TGCGCCAGCAGCTTCTTTGGCGGGAGCTCTGCCACCTACAATGAGCAGTTCTTC.